One T cell receptor (beta chain) is described in this entry. The assay was immunoSEQ multiplex PCR, and TCRdb's table has in-frame clones only and misses some. The data show roughly 75,000 clones, with almost 85% seen just once and 9.6% held by the top ten. The sample originates from a study of blood T cell repertoires in COVID-19. The CDR3 is made up of 15 amino acids. Trimming left V 4 bases short and J 0 bases short, with 11 bases between. Per germline, CDR1 SGHRS and CDR2 YFSETQ. Input material: peripheral blood. The V call is TRBV5-1, the J call TRBJ1-3; no clear D. This receptor was identified in a man in his forties or fifties with COVID-19, enrolled during active disease. The CDR3 coding sequence is TGCGCCAGCAGCCCCGAACCCAGCTCTGGAAACACCATATATTTT. This codes for CASSPEPSSGNTIYF.